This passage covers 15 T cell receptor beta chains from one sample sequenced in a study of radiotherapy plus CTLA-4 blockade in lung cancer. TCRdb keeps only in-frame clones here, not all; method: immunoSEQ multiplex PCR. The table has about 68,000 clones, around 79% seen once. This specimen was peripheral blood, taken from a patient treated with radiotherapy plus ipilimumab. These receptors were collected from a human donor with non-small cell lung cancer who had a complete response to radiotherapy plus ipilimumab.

CDR3 region: CASSLSAGGEAFF. The CDR3 nucleotides read TGTGCCAGCAGCTTATCGGCAGGTGGTGAAGCTTTCTTT. The V gene is TRBV11-3, the J gene TRBJ1-1; D gene uncertain. Germline V CDR1 and CDR2: SGHNT, YENEEA. The CDR3 has 13 amino acids. V was cut by 2 bases and J by 7 bases, with 11 bases left in between.

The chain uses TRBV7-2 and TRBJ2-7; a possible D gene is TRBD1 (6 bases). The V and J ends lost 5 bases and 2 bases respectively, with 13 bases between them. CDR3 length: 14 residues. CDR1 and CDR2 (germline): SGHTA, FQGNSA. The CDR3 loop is CASSPRDIPYEQYF. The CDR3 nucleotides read TGTGCCAGCAGCCCCCGGGACATTCCCTACGAGCAGTACTTC.

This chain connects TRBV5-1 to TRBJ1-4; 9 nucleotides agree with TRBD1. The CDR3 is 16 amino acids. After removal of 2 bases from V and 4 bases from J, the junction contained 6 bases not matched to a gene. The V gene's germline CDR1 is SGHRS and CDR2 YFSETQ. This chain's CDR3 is CASSFSGQGYNEKLFF. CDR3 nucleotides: TGCGCCAGCAGCTTCTCGGGACAGGGTTATAATGAAAAACTGTTTTTT.

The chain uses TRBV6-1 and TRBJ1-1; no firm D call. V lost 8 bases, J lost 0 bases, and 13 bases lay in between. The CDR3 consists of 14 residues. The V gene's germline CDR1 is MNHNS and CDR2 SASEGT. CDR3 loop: CASGITAMNTEAFF. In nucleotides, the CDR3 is TGTGCCAGCGGGATCACAGCCATGAACACTGAAGCTTTCTTT.

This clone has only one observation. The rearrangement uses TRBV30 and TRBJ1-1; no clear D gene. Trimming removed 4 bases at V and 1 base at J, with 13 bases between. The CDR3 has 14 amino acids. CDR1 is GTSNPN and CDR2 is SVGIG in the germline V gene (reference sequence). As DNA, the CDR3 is TGTGCCTGGATACGATCCGGCCGGAACACTGAAGCTTTCTTT. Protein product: CAWIRSGRNTEAFF.

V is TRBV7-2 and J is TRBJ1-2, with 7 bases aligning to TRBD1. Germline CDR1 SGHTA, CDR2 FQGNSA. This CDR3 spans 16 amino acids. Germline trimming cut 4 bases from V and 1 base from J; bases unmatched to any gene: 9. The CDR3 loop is CASSSGRDSLNYGYTF. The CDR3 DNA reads TGTGCCAGCAGCTCCGGCCGGGACAGCCTTAACTATGGCTACACCTTC.

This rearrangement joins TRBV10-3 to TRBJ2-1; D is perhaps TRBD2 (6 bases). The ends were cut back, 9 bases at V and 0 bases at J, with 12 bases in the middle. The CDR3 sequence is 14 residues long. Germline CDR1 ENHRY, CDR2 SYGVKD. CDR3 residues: CAIRAGSSYNEQFF. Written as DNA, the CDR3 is TGTGCCATACGAGCGGGCAGCTCCTACAATGAGCAGTTCTTC.

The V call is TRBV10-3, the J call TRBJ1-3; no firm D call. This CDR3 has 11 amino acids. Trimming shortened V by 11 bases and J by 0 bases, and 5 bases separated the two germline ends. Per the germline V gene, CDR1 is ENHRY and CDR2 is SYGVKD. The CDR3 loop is CASHSGNTIYF. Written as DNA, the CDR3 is TGTGCCTCGCACTCTGGAAACACCATATATTTT.

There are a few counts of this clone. CDR3 in DNA: TGTGCCACCAGCAGAGATACAGGGGGGCTCTATGGCTACACCTTC. Translating gives CATSRDTGGLYGYTF. The chain combines TRBV15 with TRBJ1-2, with TRBD1 identical over 8 bases. This CDR3 is 15 amino acids long. Germline trimming cut 0 bases from V and 4 bases from J; bases unmatched to any gene: 4. From germline, CDR1 is LNHNV and CDR2 YYDKDF (reference sequence).

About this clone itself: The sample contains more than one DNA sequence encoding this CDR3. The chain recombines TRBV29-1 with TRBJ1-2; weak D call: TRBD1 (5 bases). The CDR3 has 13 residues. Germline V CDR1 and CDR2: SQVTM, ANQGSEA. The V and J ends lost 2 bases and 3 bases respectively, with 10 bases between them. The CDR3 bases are TGCAGCGTTGAAAGGGTCAGGGACTATGGCTACACCTTC. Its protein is CSVERVRDYGYTF. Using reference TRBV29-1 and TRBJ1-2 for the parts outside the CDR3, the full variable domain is SAVISQKPSRDICQRGTSLTIQCQVDSQVTMMFWYRQQPGQSLTLIATANQGSEATYESGFVIDKFPISRPNLTFSTLTVSNMSPEDSSIYLCSVERVRDYGYTFGSGTRLTVV.

The CDR3 loop reads CASSFTQGTYEQYV. CDR3 DNA: TGTGCCAGCAGTTTTACGCAGGGGACCTACGAGCAGTACGTC. The chain links TRBV28 to TRBJ2-7, with D possibly TRBD1 on 6 matching bases. Trimming shortened V by 3 bases and J by 2 bases, and 11 bases separated the two germline ends. CDR1 MDHEN and CDR2 SYDVKM come from the germline V gene. The CDR3 totals 14 residues.

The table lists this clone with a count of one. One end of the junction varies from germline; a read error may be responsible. DNA of the CDR3: TGTGCCAGCAGCCCGGACAACAGGGCCGACCTTAACTTC. Protein product: CASSPDNRADLNF. This chain uses TRBV7-2 with TRBJ2-5; tentatively, D is TRBD1 (6 bases). CDR3 size: 13 residues. The germline CDR1 and CDR2 sequences are SGHTA and FQGNSA.

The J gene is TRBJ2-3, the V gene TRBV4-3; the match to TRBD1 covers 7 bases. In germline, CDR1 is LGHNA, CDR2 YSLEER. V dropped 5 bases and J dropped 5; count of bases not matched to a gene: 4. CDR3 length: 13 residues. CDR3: CASSENRGDTQYF. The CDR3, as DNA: TGCGCCAGCAGCGAAAACAGGGGAGATACGCAGTATTTT.

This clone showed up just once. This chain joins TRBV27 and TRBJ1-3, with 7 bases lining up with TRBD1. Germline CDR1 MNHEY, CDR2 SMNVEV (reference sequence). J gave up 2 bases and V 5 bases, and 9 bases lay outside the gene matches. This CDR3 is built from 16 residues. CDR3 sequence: CASSANPGTAGNTIYF. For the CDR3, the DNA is TGTGCCAGCAGTGCGAACCCAGGGACAGCTGGAAACACCATATATTTT.

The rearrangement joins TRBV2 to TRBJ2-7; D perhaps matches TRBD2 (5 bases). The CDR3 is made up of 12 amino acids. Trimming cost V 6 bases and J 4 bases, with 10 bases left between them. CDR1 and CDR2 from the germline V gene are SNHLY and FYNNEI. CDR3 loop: CASRGDGYEQYV. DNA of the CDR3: TGTGCCAGCAGGGGAGACGGTTACGAGCAGTACGTC.